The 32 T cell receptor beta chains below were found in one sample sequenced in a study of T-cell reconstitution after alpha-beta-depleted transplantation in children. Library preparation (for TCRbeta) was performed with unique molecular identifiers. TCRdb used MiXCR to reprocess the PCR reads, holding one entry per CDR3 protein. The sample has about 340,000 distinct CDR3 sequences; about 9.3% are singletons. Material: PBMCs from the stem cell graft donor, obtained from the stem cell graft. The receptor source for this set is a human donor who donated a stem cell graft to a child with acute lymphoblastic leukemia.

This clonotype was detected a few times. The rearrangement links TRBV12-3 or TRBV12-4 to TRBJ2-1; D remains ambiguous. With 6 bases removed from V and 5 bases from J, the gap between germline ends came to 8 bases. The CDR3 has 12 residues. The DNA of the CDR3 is TGTGCCAGCAGGGACCACGACAATGAGCAGTTCTTC. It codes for CASRDHDNEQFF.

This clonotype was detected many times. CDR3 in DNA: TGCGCCAGCAGCCAAGATGGATCCAGGGACGAGCAGTACTTC. Translating gives CASSQDGSRDEQYF. The chain uses TRBV4-1 and TRBJ2-7, with TRBD1 as a possible D gene (5 bases). Germline values: CDR1 MGHRA, CDR2 YSYEKL. Trimming shortened V by 0 bases and J by 5 bases, and 11 bases separated the two germline ends. The CDR3 runs 14 residues.

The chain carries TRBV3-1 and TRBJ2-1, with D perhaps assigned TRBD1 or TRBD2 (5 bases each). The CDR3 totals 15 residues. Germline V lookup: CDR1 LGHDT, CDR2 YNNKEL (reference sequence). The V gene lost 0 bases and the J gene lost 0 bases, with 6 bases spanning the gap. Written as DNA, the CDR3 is TGTGCCAGCAGCCAAGACGGGGCCTCCTACAATGAGCAGTTCTTC. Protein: CASSQDGASYNEQFF.

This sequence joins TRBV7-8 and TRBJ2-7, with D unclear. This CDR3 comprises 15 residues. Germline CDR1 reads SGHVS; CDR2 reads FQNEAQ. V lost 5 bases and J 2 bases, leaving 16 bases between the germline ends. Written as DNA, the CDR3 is TGTGCCAGCAGCCCCCCTAGGGTGCCGCCCTACGAGCAGTACTTC. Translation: CASSPPRVPPYEQYF.

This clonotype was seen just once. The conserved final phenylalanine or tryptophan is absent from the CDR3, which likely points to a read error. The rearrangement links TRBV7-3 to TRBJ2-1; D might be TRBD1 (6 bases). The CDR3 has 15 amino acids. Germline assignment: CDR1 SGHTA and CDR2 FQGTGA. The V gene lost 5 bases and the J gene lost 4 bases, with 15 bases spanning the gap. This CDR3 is CASSLGQFLYNEQFL. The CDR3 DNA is TGTGCCAGCAGCCTCGGACAGTTCCTATACAATGAGCAGTTCCTC.

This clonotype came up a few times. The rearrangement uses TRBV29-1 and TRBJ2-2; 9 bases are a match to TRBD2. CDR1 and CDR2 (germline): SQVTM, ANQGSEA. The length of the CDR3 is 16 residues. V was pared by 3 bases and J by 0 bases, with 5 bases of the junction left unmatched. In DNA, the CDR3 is TGCAGCGTTGAGGGCCCTAGCGGGGCGAACACCGGGGAGCTGTTTTTT. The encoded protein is CSVEGPSGANTGELFF.

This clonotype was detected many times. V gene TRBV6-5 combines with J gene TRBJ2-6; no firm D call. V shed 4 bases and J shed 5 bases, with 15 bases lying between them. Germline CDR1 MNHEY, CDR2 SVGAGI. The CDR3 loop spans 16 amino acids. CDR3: CASSWASASRANVLTF. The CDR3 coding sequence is TGTGCCAGCAGTTGGGCCTCCGCAAGTCGGGCCAACGTCCTGACTTTC.

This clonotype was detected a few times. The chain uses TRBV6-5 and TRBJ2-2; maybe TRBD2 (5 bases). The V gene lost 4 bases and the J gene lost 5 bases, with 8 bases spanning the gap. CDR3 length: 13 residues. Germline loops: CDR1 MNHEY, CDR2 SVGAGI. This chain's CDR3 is CASSFGDTGELFF. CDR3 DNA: TGTGCCAGCAGTTTCGGGGATACCGGGGAGCTGTTTTTT.

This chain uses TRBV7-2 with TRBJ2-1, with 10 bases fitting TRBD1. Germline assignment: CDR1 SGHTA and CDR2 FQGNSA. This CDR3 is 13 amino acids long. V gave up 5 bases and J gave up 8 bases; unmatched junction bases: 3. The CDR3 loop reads CASSADRGHEQFF. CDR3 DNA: TGTGCCAGCAGCGCTGACAGGGGGCATGAGCAGTTCTTC.

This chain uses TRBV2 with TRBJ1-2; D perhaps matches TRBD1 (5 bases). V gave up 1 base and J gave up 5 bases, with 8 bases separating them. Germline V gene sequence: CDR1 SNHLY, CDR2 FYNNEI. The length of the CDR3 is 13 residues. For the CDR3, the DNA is TGTGCCAGCAGTGAAGGGTCAGGGTATGGCTACACCTTC. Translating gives CASSEGSGYGYTF.

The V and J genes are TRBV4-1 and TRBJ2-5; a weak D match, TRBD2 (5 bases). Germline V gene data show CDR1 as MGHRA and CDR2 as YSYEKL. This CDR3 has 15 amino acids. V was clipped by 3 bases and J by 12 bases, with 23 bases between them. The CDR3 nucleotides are TGCGCCAGCAGCCATGTCCACCCGACGGGAACCCCCGAGTACTTC. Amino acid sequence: CASSHVHPTGTPEYF.

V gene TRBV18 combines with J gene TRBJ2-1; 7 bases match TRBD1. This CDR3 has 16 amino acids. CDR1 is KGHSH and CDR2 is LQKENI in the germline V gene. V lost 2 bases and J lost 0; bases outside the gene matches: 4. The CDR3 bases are TGTGCCAGCTCACCAAGGGGGCCTAGCTCCTACAATGAGCAGTTCTTC. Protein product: CASSPRGPSSYNEQFF.

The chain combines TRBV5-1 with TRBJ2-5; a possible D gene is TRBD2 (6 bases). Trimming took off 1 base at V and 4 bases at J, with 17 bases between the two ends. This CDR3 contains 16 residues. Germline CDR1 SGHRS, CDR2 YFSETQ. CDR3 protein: CASSLRRAGIGETQYF. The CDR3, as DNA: TGCGCCAGCAGCTTGCGTAGGGCGGGGATAGGAGAGACCCAGTACTTC.

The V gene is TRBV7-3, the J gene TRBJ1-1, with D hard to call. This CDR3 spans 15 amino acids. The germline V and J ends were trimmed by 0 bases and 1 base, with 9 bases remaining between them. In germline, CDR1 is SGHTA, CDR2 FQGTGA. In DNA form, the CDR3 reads TGTGCCAGCAGCTTAACCGTGGCTGAGAACACTGAAGCTTTCTTT. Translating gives CASSLTVAENTEAFF. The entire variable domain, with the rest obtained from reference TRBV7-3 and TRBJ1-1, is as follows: GAGVSQTPSNKVTEKGKYVELRCDPISGHTALYWYRQSLGQGPEFLIYFQGTGAADDSGLPNDRFFAVRPEGSVSTLKIQRTERGDSAVYLCASSLTVAENTEAFFGQGTRLTVV.

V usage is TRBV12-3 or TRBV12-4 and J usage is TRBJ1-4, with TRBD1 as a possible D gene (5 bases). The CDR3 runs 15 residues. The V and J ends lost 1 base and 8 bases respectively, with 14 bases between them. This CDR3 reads CASSLGAGHDEKLFF. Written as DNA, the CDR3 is TGTGCCAGCAGTTTAGGGGCAGGGCACGACGAAAAACTGTTTTTT.

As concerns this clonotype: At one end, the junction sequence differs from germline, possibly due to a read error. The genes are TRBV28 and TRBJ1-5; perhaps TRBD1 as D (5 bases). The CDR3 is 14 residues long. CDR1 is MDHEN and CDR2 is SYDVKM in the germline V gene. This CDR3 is CASSLSGLWDPPHF. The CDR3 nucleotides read TGTGCCAGCAGTTTAAGTGGGCTGTGGGACCCCCCGCATTTT.

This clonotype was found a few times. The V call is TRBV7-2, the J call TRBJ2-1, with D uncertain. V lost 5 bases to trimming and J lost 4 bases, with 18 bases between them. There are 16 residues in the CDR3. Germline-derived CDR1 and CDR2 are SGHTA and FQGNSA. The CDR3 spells CASSINSAVRYNEQFF. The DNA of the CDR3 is TGTGCCAGCAGCATCAACTCGGCCGTGAGGTACAATGAGCAGTTCTTC.

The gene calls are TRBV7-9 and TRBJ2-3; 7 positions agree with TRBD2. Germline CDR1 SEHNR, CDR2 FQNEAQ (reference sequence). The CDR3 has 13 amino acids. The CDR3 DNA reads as TGTCTCTCCGGTCTAGCGGGCACAGATACGCAGTATTTT. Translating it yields CLSGLAGTDTQYF.

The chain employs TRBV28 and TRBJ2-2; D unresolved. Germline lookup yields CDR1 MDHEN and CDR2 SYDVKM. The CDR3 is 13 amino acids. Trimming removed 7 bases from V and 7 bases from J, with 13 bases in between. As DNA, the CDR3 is TGTGCCAGCACCATCGGGCTTCACGGGGAGCTGTTTTTT. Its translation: CASTIGLHGELFF.

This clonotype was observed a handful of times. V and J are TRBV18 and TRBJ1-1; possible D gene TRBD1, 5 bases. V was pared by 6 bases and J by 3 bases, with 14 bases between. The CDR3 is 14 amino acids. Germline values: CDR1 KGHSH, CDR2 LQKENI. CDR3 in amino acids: CASSVGWGDTEAFF. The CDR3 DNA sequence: TGTGCCAGCTCCGTGGGGTGGGGCGACACTGAAGCTTTCTTT.

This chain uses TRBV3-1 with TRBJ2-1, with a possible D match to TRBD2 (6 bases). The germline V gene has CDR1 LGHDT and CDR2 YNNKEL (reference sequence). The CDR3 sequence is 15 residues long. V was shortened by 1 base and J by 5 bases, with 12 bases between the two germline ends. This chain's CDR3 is CASSQGTSYHNEQFF. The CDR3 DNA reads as TGTGCCAGCAGCCAAGGTACTAGCTACCACAATGAGCAGTTCTTC.

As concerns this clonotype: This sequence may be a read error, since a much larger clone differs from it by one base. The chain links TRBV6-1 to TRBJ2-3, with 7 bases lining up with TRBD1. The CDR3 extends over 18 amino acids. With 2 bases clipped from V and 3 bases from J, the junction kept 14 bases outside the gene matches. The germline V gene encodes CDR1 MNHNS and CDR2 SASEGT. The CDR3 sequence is CASSEPVLETGRTDTQYF. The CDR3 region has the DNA TGTGCCAGCAGTGAACCTGTGTTGGAGACAGGGAGAACAGATACGCAGTATTTT.

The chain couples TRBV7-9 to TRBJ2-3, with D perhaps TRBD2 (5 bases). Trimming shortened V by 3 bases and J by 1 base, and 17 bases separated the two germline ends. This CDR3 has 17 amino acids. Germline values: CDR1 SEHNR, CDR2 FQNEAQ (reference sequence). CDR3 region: CASSLAPGAGGTDTQYF. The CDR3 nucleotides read TGTGCCAGCAGCTTGGCTCCCGGCGCGGGTGGCACAGATACGCAGTATTTT.

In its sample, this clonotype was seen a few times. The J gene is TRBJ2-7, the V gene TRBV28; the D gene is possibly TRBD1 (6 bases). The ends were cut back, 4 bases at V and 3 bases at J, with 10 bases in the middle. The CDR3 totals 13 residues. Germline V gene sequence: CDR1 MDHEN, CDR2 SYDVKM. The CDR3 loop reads CASSSLTGYEQYF. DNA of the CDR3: TGTGCCAGCAGTTCCCTGACAGGCTACGAGCAGTACTTC.

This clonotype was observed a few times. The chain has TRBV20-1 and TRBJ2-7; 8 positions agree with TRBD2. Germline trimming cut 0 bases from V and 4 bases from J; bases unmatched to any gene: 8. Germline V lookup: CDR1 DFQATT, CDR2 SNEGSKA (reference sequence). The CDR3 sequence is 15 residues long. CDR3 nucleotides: TGCAGTGCTAGAGATCCAATCGGGGGGGGATACGAGCAGTACTTC. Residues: CSARDPIGGGYEQYF.

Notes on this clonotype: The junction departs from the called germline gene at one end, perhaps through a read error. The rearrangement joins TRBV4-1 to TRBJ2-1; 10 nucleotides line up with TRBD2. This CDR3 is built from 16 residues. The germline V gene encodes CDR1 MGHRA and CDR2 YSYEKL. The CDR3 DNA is TGCGCCAGCAGCGCCCTAGCGGGAGTGGTCTACAATGCGCAGTTCTTC. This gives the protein CASSALAGVVYNAQFF.

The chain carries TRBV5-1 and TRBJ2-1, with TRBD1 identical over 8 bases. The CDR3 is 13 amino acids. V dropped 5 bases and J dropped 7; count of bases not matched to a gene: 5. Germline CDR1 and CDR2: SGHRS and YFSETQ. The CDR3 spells CASRPTGGNEQFF. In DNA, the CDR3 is TGCGCCAGCAGACCTACAGGGGGGAATGAGCAGTTCTTC.

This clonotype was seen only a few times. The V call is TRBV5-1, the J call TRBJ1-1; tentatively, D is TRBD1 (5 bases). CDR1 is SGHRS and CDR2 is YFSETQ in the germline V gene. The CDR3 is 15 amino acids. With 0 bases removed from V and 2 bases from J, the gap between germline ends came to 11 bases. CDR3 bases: TGCGCCAGCAGCTTGGGAACAGGTATAAACACTGAAGCTTTCTTT. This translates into CASSLGTGINTEAFF.

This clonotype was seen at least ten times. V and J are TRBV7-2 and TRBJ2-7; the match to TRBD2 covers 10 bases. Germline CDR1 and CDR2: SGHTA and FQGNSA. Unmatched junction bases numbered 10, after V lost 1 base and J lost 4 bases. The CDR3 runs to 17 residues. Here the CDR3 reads CASSLGSLASGSYEQYF. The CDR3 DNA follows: TGTGCCAGCAGCTTAGGGTCTTTGGCTAGCGGGAGTTACGAGCAGTACTTC.

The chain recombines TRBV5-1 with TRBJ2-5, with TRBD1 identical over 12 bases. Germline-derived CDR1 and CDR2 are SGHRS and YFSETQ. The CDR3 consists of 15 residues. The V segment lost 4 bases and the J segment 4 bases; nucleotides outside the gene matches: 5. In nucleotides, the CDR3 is TGCGCCAGCAGCCCGGGACAGGGGGCAGGAGAGACCCAGTACTTC. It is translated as CASSPGQGAGETQYF.

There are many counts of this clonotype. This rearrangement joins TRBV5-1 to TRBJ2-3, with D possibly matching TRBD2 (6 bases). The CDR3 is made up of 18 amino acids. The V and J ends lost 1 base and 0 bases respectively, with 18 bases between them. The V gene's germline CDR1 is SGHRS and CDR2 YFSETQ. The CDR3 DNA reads TGCGCCAGCAGCTTGCGGGCCTCTACTAGCAGGAGCACAGATACGCAGTATTTT. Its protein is CASSLRASTSRSTDTQYF.

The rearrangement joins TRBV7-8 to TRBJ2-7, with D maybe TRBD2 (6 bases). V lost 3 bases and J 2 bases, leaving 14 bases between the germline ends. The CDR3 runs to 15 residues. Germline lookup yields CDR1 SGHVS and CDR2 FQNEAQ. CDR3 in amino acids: CASSFPGSLTYEQYF. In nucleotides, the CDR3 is TGTGCCAGCAGCTTCCCCGGGAGTCTAACCTACGAGCAGTACTTC.